The 5 T cell receptor beta chains presented below share a single source sample, sequenced in a study of Ad26.COV2.S vaccination and SARS-CoV-2 variants. Repertoires were generated with immunoSEQ multiplex PCR, while TCRdb's copy carries only in-frame clones and drops some. The sample yields around 300,000 clones, 75% to 90% seen once. Treatment described: over 15 received Ad26.COV2.S at low or high dose, single or two shots; five or six received placebo; per-sample allocation not given. Sample collection was performed on day 63 after the first vaccine or placebo injection. The starting material was peripheral blood, obtained in a trial of Ad26.COV2.S vaccine versus placebo. The source of these receptors is a person between 18 and 65 years old who received the Ad26.COV2.S COVID-19 vaccine or a placebo.

This chain connects TRBV2 to TRBJ2-2; 7 bases match TRBD1. Germline V gene lookup returns CDR1 SNHLY and CDR2 FYNNEI. After removal of 6 bases from V and 3 bases from J, the junction contained 7 bases not matched to a gene. The CDR3 extends over 15 amino acids. The CDR3 DNA reads as TGTGCCAGCAGGCAGGGGGACAGCCACACCGGGGAGCTGTTTTTT. This gives the protein CASRQGDSHTGELFF.

The genes are TRBV5-1 and TRBJ2-7; no firm D call. Trimming removed 0 bases at V and 3 bases at J, with 22 bases between. Looked up from germline, CDR1 is SGHRS and CDR2 is YFSETQ. This CDR3 comprises 18 residues. CDR3 protein: CASSLGGIGPERVYEQYF. DNA for the CDR3: TGCGCCAGCAGCTTGGGTGGGATCGGACCTGAAAGGGTCTACGAGCAGTACTTC.

About this clone: The same CDR3 arises from other DNA sequences in this sample as well. The genes are TRBV7-2 and TRBJ2-7, with D uncertain. The CDR3 runs to 13 residues. Germline lookup yields CDR1 SGHTA and CDR2 FQGNSA. Trimming stripped 3 bases from V and 0 bases from J, with 6 bases between. CDR3 residues: CASSLGRSYEQYF. In nucleotides, the CDR3 is TGTGCCAGCAGCTTGGGCCGCTCCTACGAGCAGTACTTC.

CDR3 nucleotide sequence: TGTGCCAGCGCGCGTGGGATGGATTCACCCCTCCACTTT. It codes for CASARGMDSPLHF. V is TRBV18 and J is TRBJ1-6, with D unclear. V lost 8 bases to trimming and J lost 8 bases, with 13 bases between them. Per the germline V gene, CDR1 is KGHSH and CDR2 is LQKENI. The CDR3 runs to 13 residues.

The chain recombines TRBV28 with TRBJ2-3; weak D call: TRBD1 (6 bases). This CDR3 comprises 16 residues. Germline V gene data show CDR1 as MDHEN and CDR2 as SYDVKM. V dropped 4 bases and J dropped 1 base, with 15 bases sitting between them. CDR3 sequence reads: CASSSIDRQGTDTQYF. The CDR3 nucleotides read TGTGCCAGCAGTTCCATCGACAGGCAGGGCACAGATACGCAGTATTTT.